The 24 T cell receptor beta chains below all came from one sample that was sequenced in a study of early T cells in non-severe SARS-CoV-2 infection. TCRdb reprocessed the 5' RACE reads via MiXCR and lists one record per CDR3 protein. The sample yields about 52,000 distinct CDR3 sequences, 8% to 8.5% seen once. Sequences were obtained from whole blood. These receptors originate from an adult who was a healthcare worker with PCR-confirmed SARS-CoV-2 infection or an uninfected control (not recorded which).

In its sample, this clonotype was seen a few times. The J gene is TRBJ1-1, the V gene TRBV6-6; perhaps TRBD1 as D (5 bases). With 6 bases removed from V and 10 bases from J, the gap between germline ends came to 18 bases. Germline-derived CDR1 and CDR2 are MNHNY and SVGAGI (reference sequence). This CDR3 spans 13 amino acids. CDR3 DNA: TGTGCCAGCAGACGGGACCAGGGCGATCGAGCTTTCTTT. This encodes CASRRDQGDRAFF.

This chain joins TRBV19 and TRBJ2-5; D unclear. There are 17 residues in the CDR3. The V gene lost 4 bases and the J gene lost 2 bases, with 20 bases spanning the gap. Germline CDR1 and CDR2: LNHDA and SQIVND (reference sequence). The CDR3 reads CASSTPFGPADQETQYF. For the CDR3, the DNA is TGTGCCAGTAGTACCCCATTTGGGCCCGCAGATCAAGAGACCCAGTACTTC.

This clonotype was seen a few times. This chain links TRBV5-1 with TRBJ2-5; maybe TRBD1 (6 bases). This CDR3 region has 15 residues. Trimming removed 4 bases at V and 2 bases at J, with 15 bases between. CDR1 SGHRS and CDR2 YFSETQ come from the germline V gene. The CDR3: CASSPYGTPQETQYF. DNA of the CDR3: TGCGCCAGCAGCCCTTACGGGACACCGCAAGAGACCCAGTACTTC.

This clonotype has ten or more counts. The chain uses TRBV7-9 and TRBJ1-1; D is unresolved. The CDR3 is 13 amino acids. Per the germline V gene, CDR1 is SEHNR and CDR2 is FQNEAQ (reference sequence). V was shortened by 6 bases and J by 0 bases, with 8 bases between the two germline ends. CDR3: CASRISVNTEAFF. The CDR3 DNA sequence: TGTGCCAGCAGGATCTCGGTGAACACTGAAGCTTTCTTT.

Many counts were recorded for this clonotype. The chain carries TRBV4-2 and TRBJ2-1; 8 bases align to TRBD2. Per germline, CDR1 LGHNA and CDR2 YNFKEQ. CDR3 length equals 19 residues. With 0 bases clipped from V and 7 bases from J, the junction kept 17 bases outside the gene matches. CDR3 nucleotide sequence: TGTGCCAGCAGCCAAGATTCGCGGGGGGCTAGAATCTCAGGAAATGAGCAGTTCTTC. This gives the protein CASSQDSRGARISGNEQFF.

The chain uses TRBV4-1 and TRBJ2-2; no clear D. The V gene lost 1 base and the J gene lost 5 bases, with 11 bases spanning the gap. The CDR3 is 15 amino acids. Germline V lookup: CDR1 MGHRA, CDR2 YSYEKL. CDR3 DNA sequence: TGCGCCAGCAGCCAAGTGGTAGGGTTGACCGGGGAGCTGTTTTTT. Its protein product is CASSQVVGLTGELFF.

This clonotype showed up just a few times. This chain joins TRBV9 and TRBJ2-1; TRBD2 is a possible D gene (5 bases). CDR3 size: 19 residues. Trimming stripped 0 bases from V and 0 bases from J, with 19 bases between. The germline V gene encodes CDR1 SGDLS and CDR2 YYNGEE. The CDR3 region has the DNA TGTGCCAGCAGCGTAGCTCTCCTAATAGACTACAGCTCCTACAATGAGCAGTTCTTC. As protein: CASSVALLIDYSSYNEQFF. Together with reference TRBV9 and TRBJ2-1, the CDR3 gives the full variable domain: DSGVTQTPKHLITATGQRVTLRCSPRSGDLSVYWYQQSLDQGLQFLIQYYNGEERAKGNILERFSAQQFPDLHSELNLSSLELGDSALYFCASSVALLIDYSSYNEQFFGPGTRLTVL.

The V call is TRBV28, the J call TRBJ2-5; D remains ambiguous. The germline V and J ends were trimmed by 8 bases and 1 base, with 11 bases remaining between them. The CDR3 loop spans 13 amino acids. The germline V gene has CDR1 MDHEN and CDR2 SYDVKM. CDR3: CASSEEFQETQYF. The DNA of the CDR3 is TGTGCCAGCTCGGAAGAATTCCAAGAGACCCAGTACTTC.

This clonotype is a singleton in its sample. CDR3: CSVDGDTVNEQYF. The DNA of the CDR3 is TGCAGCGTTGATGGGGACACCGTGAATGAGCAGTACTTC. V and J are TRBV29-1 and TRBJ2-1, with D tentatively TRBD1 (6 bases). The end of the DNA is better explained by TRBJ2-7, so the J call may be wrong. CDR1 is SQVTM and CDR2 is ANQGSEA in the germline V gene. CDR3 length equals 13 residues.

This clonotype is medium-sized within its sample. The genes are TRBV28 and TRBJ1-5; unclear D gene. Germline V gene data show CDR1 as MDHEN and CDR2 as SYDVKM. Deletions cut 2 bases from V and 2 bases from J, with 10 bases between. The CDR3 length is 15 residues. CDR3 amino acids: CASSLAGGGNQPQHF. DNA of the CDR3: TGTGCCAGCAGTTTAGCGGGTGGGGGCAATCAGCCCCAGCATTTT.

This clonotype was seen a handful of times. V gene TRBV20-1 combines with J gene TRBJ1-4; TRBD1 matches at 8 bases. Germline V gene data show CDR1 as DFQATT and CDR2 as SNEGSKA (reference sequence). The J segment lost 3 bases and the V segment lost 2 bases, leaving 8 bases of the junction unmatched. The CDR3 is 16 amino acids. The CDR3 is CSARRTGSGANEKLFF. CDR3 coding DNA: TGCAGTGCTAGACGGACAGGGTCGGGGGCTAATGAAAAACTGTTTTTT.

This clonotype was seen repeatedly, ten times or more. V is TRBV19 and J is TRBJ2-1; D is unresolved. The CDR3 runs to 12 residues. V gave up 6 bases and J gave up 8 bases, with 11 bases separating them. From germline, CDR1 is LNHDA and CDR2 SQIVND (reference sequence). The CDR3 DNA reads TGTGCCAGTAGCGGTGGCGCGGATGAGCAGTTCTTC. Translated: CASSGGADEQFF.

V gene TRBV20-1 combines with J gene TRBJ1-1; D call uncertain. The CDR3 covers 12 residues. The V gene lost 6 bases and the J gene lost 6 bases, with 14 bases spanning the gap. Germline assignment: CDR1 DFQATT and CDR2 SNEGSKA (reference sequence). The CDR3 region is CSAQGPTSEAFF. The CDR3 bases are TGCAGTGCCCAAGGACCGACCTCTGAAGCTTTCTTT.

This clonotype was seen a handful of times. As DNA, the CDR3 is TGTGCCAGCAATGGGGGGGCTAAAAGCGGGGAGCTGTTTTTT. It is translated as CASNGGAKSGELFF. The chain combines TRBV6-1 with TRBJ2-2, with a possible D match to TRBD2 (7 bases). The CDR3 is made up of 14 amino acids. Germline loops: CDR1 MNHNS, CDR2 SASEGT. V was cut by 7 bases and J by 7 bases, with 16 bases left in between.

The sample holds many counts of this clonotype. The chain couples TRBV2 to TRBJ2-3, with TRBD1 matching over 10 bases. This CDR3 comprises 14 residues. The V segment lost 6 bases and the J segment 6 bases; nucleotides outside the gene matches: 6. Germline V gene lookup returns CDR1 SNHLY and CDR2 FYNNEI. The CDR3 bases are TGTGCCAGCAGACCGGGACAGGGGCCCGATACGCAGTATTTT. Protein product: CASRPGQGPDTQYF.

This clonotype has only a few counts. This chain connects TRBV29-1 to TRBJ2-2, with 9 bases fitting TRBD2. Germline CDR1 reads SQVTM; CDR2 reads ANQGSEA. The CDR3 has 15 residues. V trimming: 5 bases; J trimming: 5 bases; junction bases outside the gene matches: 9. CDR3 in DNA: TGCAGCGTTCCCCTTAGCGGGAGCTGGACCGGGGAGCTGTTTTTT. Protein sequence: CSVPLSGSWTGELFF.

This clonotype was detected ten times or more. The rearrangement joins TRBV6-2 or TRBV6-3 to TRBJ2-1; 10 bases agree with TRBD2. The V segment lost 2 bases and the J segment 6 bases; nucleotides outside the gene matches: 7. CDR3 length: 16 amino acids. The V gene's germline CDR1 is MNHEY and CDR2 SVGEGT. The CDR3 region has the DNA TGTGCCAGCAGTTACGAAGCGGGAGGGCCAGTCAATGAGCAGTTCTTC. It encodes CASSYEAGGPVNEQFF.

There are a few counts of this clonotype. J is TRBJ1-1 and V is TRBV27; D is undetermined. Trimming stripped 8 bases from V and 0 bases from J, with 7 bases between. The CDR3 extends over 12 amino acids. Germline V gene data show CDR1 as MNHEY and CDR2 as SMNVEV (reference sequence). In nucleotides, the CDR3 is TGTGCCAGCGGACTGCTGAACACTGAAGCTTTCTTT. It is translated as CASGLLNTEAFF.

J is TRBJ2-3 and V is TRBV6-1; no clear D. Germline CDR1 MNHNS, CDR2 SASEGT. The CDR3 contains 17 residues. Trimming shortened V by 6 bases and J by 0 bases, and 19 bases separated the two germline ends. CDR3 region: CASRRKTDITSTDTQYF. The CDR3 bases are TGTGCCAGCAGACGGAAGACCGACATCACTAGCACAGATACGCAGTATTTT.

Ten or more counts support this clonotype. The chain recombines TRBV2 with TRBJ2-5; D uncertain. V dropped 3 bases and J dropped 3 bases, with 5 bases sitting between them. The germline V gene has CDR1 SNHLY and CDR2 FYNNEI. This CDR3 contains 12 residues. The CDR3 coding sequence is TGTGCCAGCAGTGAGTCGGAAGAGACCCAGTACTTC. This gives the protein CASSESEETQYF. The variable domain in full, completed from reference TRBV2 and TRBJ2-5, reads EPEVTQTPSHQVTQMGQEVILRCVPISNHLYFYWYRQILGQKVEFLVSFYNNEISEKSEIFDDQFSVERPDGSNFTLKIRSTKLEDSAMYFCASSESEETQYFGPGTRLLVL.

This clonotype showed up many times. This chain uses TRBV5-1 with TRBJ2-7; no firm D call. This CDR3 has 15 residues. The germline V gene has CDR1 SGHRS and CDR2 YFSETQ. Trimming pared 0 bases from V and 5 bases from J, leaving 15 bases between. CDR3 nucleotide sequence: TGCGCCAGCAGCTTGGTGGTGACTGGCCGACACGAGCAGTACTTC. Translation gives CASSLVVTGRHEQYF.

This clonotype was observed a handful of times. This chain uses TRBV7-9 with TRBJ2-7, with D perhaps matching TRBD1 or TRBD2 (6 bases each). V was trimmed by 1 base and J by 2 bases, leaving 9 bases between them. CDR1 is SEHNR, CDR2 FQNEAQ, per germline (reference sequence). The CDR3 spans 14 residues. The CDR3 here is CASSLGGGTYEQYF. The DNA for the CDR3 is TGTGCCAGCAGCTTAGGAGGGGGGACCTACGAGCAGTACTTC.

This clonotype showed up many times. The CDR3 bases are TGCGCCAGCAGCTTGACCGGCAGGGCGGGAGAGACCCAGTACTTC. It is translated as CASSLTGRAGETQYF. V and J are TRBV5-1 and TRBJ2-5; tentatively, D is TRBD1 or TRBD2 (5 bases each). The length of the CDR3 is 15 residues. CDR1 is SGHRS and CDR2 is YFSETQ in the germline V gene. V dropped 1 base and J dropped 4 bases, with 14 bases sitting between them.

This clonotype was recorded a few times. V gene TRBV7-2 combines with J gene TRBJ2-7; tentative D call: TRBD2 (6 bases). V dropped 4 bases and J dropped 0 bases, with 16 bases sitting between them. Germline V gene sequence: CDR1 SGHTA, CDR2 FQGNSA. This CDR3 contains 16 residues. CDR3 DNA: TGTGCCAGCAGCTCTCCGGGACTCCCCAGCTCCTACGAGCAGTACTTC. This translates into CASSSPGLPSSYEQYF.